This T cell receptor (beta chain) was observed in a study of beta chain features in type 1 diabetes. Reverse transcribing all isolated RNA meant expressed TCRB transcripts were sequenced. Measured with immunoSEQ multiplex PCR; TCRdb has only the in-frame clones, and not every one. In the table there are a few hundred thousand clones, 9.6% of which are singletons. Study-wide points: Type 1 diabetes patients had VDJ junctions that carried fewer insertions and more deletions.

CDR1 and CDR2 from the germline V gene are MNHEY and SMNVEV (reference sequence). Trimming cost V 6 bases and J 7 bases; bases outside gene matches: 12. This CDR3 is built from 16 residues. This clone was seen only a few times. The target antigen is unknown. The TCR comes from a woman younger than 35 in good health. The chain uses TRBV27 and TRBJ2-1; 10 positions match TRBD2. Sequencing was done on a sample of naive CD4+ T cells from blood. In DNA form, the CDR3 reads TGTGCCAGCAGGGACTCGGGAGCGGGAGGGTGGAATGAGCAGTTCTTC. Its translation: CASRDSGAGGWNEQFF.